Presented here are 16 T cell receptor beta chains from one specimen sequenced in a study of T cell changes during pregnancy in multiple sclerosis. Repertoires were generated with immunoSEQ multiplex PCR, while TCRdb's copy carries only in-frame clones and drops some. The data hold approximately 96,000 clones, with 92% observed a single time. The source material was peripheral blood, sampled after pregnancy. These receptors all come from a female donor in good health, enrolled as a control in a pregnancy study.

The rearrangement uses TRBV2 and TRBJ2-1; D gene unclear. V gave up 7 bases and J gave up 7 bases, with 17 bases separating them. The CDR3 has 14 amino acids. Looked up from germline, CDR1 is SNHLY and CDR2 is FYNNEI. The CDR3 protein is CASTLRPAENEQFF. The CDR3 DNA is TGTGCCAGCACCTTGCGGCCTGCCGAGAATGAGCAGTTCTTC.

Here the CDR3 reads CASSPTGGSNQPQHF. The CDR3 nucleotides are TGTGCCAGCAGTCCTACAGGGGGCTCGAATCAGCCCCAGCATTTT. This chain uses TRBV6-5 with TRBJ1-5; 9 bases fit TRBD1. Germline assignment: CDR1 MNHEY and CDR2 SVGAGI. Losses at the gene ends were 5 bases for V and 4 bases for J; bases not matched to a gene: 6. There are 15 residues in the CDR3.

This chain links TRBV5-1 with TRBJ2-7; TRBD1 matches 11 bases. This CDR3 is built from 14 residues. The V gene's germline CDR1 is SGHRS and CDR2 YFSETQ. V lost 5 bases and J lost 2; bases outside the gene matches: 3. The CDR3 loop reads CASRLGQGAYEQYF. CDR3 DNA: TGCGCCAGCAGGCTGGGACAGGGGGCCTACGAGCAGTACTTC.

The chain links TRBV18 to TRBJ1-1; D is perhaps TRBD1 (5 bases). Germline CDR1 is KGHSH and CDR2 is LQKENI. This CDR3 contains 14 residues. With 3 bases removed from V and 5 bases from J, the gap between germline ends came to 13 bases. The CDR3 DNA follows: TGTGCCAGCTCACCGGAGGGGTATGGAACTGAAGCTTTCTTT. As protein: CASSPEGYGTEAFF.

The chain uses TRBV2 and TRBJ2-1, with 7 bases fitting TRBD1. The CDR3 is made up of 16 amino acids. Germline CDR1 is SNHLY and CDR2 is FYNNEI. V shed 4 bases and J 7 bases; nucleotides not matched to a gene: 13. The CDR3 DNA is TGTGCCAGCAGTGCCCCCTCACTGACAGGGAAAAATGAGCAGTTCTTC. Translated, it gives CASSAPSLTGKNEQFF.

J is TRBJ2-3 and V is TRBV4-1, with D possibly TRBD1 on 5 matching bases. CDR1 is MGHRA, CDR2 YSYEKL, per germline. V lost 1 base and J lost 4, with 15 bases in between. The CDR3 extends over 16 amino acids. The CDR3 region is CASSQGLRGRADTQYF. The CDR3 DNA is TGCGCCAGCAGCCAAGGCTTAAGGGGCAGGGCAGATACGCAGTATTTT.

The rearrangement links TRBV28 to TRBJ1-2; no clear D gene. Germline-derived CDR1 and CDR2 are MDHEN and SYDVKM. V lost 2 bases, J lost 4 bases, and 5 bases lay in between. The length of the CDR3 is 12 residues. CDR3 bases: TGTGCCAGCAGTTTAAAGCTCTATGGCTACACCTTC. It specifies CASSLKLYGYTF.

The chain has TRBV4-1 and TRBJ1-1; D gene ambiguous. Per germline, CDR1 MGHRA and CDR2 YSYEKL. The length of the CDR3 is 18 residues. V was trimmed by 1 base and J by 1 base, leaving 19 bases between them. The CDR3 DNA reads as TGCGCCAGCAGCCAAGGGATGGCGGGCTGGCGGGAGAACACTGAAGCTTTCTTT. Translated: CASSQGMAGWRENTEAFF.

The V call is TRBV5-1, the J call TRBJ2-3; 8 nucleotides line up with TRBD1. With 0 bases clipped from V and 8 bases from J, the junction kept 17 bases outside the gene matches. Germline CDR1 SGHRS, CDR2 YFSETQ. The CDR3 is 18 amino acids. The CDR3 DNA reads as TGCGCCAGCAGCTTGGGGGTAACGGACAGGGTGGAGAGGGGTACGCAGTATTTT. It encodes CASSLGVTDRVERGTQYF.

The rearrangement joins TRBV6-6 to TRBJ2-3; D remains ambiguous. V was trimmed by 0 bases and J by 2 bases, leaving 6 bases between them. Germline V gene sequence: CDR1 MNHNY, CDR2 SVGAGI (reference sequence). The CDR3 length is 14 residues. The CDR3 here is CASSYSLVTDTQYF. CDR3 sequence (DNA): TGTGCCAGCAGTTACTCGCTAGTCACAGATACGCAGTATTTT.

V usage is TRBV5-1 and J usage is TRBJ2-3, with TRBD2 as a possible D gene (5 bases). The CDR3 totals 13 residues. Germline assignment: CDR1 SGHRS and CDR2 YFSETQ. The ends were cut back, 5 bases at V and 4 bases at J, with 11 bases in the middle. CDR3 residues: CASRGVGADTQYF. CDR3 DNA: TGCGCCAGCAGGGGCGTGGGAGCAGATACGCAGTATTTT. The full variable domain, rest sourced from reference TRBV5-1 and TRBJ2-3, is KAGVTQTPRYLIKTRGQQVTLSCSPISGHRSVSWYQQTPGQGLQFLFEYFSETQRNKGNFPGRFSGRQFSNSRSEMNVSTLELGDSALYLCASRGVGADTQYFGPGTRLTVL.

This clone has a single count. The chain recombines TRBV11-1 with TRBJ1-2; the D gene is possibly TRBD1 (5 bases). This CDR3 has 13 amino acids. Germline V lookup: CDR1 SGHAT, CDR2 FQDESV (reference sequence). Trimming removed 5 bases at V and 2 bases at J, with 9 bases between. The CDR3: CASSPRGNYGYTF. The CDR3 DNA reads TGTGCCAGCAGCCCGCGGGGGAACTATGGCTACACCTTC. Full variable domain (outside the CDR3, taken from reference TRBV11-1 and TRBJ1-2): EAEVAQSPRYKITEKSQAVAFWCDPISGHATLYWYRQILGQGPELLVQFQDESVVDDSQLPKDRFSAERLKGVDSTLKIQPAELGDSAMYLCASSPRGNYGYTFGSGTRLTVV.

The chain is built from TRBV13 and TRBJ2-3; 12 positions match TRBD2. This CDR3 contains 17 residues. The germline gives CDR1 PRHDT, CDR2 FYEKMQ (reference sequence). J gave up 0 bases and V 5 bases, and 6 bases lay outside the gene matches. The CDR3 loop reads CASSPTGTSGSTDTQYF. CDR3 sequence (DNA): TGTGCCAGCAGCCCCACTGGGACTAGCGGGAGCACAGATACGCAGTATTTT.

The CDR3 here is CASSPYRGPNYGYTF. CDR3 bases: TGTGCCAGCAGTCCTTACAGGGGACCTAACTATGGCTACACCTTC. The J gene is TRBJ1-2, the V gene TRBV6-4; 7 bases are a match to TRBD1. V lost 5 bases to trimming and J lost 0 bases; unmatched junction nucleotides: 6. Germline CDR1 is MRHNA and CDR2 is SNTAGT. The length of the CDR3 is 15 residues.

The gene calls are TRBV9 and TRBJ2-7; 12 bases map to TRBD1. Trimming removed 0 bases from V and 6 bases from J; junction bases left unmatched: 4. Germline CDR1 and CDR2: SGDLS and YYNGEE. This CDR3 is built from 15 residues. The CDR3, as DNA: TGTGCCAGCAGCGTAGGGGACAGGGGGCTTAGCGAGCAGTACTTC. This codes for CASSVGDRGLSEQYF.

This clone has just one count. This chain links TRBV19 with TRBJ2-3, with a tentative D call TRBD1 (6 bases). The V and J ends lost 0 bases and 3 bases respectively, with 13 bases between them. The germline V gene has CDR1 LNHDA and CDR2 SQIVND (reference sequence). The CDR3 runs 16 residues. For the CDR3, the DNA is TGTGCCAGTAGTATAGATTGGCAGGGGCTGACAGATACGCAGTATTTT. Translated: CASSIDWQGLTDTQYF.